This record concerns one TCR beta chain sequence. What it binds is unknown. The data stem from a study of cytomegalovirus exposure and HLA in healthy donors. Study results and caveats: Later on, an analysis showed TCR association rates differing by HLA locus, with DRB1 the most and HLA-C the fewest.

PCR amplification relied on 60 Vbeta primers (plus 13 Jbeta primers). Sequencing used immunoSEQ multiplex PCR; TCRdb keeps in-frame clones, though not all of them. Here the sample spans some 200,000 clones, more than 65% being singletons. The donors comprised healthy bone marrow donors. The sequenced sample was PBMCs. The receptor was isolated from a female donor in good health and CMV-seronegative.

The CDR3 nucleotides are TGTGCCACCCATTTGGCGGGAGAAGGAGAGACCCAGTACTTC. Protein: CATHLAGEGETQYF. This chain connects TRBV6-1 to TRBJ2-5, with 7 positions matching TRBD2. The J segment lost 4 bases and the V segment lost 10 bases, leaving 12 bases of the junction unmatched. The germline V gene encodes CDR1 MNHNS and CDR2 SASEGT. This CDR3 contains 14 residues.